The clone carrying this T cell receptor (beta chain) appeared a single time. This specimen belongs to a study of blood T cell repertoires in COVID-19. Data came from immunoSEQ multiplex PCR; TCRdb stores just in-frame clones and leaves some out. The data hold roughly 200,000 clones, with over 65% observed a single time. The Seattle patients, enrolled during active infection, were followed longitudinally. The CDR3 runs to 15 residues. CDR1 is SGHNT, CDR2 YENEEA, per germline. V lost 6 bases, J lost 1 base, and 8 bases stayed unmatched. The source is a person aged 65 to 79 with COVID-19, enrolled during active disease. This chain connects TRBV11-3 to TRBJ2-5, with 7 bases aligning to TRBD2. Sequenced material: peripheral blood. Here the CDR3 reads CASSTTGGSQETQYF. CDR3 coding DNA: TGTGCCAGCAGTACCACCGGGGGGAGCCAAGAGACCCAGTACTTC. Full variable domain (outside the CDR3, taken from reference TRBV11-3 and TRBJ2-5): EAGVVQSPRYKIIEKKQPVAFWCNPISGHNTLYWYLQNLGQGPELLIRYENEEAVDDSQLPKDRFSAERLKGVDSTLKIQPAELGDSAVYLCASSTTGGSQETQYFGPGTRLLVL.